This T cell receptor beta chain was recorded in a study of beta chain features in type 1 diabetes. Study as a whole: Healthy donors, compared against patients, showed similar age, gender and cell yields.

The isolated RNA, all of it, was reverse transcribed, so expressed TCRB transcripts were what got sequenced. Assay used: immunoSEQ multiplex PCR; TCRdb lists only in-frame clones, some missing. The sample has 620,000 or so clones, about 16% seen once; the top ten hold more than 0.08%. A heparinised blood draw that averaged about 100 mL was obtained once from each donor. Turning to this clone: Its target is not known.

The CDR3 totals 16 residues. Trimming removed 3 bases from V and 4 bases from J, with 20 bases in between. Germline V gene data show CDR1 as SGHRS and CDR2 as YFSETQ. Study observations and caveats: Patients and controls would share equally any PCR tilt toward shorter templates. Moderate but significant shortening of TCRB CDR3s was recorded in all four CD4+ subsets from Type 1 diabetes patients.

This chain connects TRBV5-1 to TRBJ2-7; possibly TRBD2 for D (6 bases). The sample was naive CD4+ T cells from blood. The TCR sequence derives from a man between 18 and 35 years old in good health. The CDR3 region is CASSSQLAARAYEQYF. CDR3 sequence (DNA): TGCGCCAGCAGCTCCCAATTAGCGGCGAGGGCGTACGAGCAGTACTTC.